This TCR beta chain stems from a study of Graves' ophthalmopathy and Graves' hyperthyroidism. Study details: Ahead of any treatment, peripheral blood was obtained at the initial diagnosis. Study results and limitations: Blood also contained most of the expanded thyroid clonotypes above 0.001 frequency.

With respect to this clonotype: What it binds is not known.

RNA transcripts served as template for amplifying TCR beta CDR3 sequences. The authors performed first-round RT-PCR with HTBI primers and then a second-round multiplex PCR. TCRdb recomputed calls from the multiplex PCR reads with MiXCR, one row per CDR3 protein. Altogether some 410,000 distinct CDR3 sequences are present, under 25% being singletons, with the ten largest covering roughly 3%. This CDR3 has 15 residues. Between the trimmed V and J ends, which lost 6 bases and 3 bases, there was a span of 17 bases. Enrollment excluded any patients with other autoimmune diseases, uncontrolled infections, pregnancy or lactation. PBMCs originated in less than 11 ml of fresh peripheral blood.

The source of this sequence is a woman younger than 30 with stable Graves' hyperthyroidism. Sequenced: peripheral blood. The V gene is TRBV12-3 or TRBV12-4, the J gene TRBJ2-5, with D perhaps matching TRBD2 (6 bases). The CDR3 protein is CASSSRDSRKETQYF. CDR3 bases: TGTGCCAGCAGCTCACGGGACTCACGGAAAGAGACCCAGTACTTC.